Reported below is one T cell receptor beta chain. Its antigen remains unknown. The data are from a study of T cells in localized non-small cell lung cancer. The study, taken as a whole, reports: Tumor samples were not multi-region, leaving intratumor heterogeneity unexcluded.

Sequenced by immunoSEQ multiplex PCR; TCRdb stores in-frame clones only, minus some. The table lists about 130,000 clones, about 89% of them singletons. Germline V gene lookup returns CDR1 MNHEY and CDR2 SMNVEV (reference sequence). The CDR3 runs to 14 residues. V dropped 5 bases and J dropped 1 base, with 12 bases sitting between them. The chain links TRBV27 to TRBJ2-7; weak D call: TRBD2 (6 bases). The sample consisted of peripheral blood, taken before any cancer treatment. This receptor was identified in an older female donor with stage I lung adenocarcinoma. CDR3 DNA sequence: TGTGCCAGCAGTATGCGGGACGCTTCCTACGAGCAGTACTTC. Protein: CASSMRDASYEQYF.